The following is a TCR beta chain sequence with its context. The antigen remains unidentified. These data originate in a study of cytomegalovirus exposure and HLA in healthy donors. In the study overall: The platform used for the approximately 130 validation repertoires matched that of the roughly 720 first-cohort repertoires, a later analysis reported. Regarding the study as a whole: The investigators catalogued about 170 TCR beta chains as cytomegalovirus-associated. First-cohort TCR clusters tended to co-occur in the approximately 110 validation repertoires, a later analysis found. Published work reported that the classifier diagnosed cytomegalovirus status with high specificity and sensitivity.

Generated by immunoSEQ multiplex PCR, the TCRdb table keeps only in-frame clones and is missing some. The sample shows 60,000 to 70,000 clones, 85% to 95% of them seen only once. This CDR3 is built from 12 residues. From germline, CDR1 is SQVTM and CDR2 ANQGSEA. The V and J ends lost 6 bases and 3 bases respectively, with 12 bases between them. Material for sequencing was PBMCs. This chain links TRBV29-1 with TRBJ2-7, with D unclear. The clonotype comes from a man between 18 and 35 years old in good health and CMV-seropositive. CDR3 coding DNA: TGCAGCGTGGCTGCGTCGGGCTACGAGCAGTACTTC. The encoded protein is CSVAASGYEQYF.